This TCR beta chain was obtained from a study of cytomegalovirus exposure and HLA in healthy donors (dated by TCRdb to the late 2010s). A note on the overall study: An earlier analysis of 587 of the donors reported roughly 300 Gb of sequence data and around 100 million unique TCR beta sequences obtained from roughly 170 million T cells. Approximately 300 gigabases of sequencing data and some 85 million unique TCR sequences were included in an early release covering about 600 HLA-typed donors. Of the roughly 400 genotyped donors, about 80% fell in the genetic ancestry cluster associated with self-reported Caucasian donors. The study aimed to test whether signatures of past pathogen exposure could be identified by cataloging public T cell receptors. Using immunosequencing, the study profiled T cell repertoires from about 620 subjects and related those repertoires to cytomegalovirus serostatus. Besides the first cohort of roughly 640 subjects, a separate validation cohort made up of 120 different subjects was used. The study combined high-throughput TCR immunosequencing, statistical association of individual TCRs with disease status, and machine learning to predict cytomegalovirus infection status. In a later analysis, previously published TCR beta repertoires from 666 donors were re-analyzed and high-resolution HLA genotyping was added so that TCR occurrence patterns could be studied. The later analysis used no new phenotypic data to find candidate immune exposures, relying instead on TCR beta sequences and their occurrence across donors. In an earlier analysis of 500 to 650 of the donors, high-throughput TCR beta sequencing was used to judge whether each TCR beta V gene segment behaved as functional or pseudogenic. Donor age, sex, ethnicity and CMV serostatus were compiled together with the repertoire data. Genome-wide SNP genotypes for about 65% of the 666 donors were used in a later genetic analysis, which treated that subset as a discovery cohort. All discovery cohort repertoires had been generated using a single sequencing platform. Class I and class II HLA loci were covered by the typing at four-digit resolution. Typing coverage differed by locus: A, B, C, DRB1 and DQB1 were typed in roughly 629-630 donors, DQA1 in 500 to 550, DPA1 in approximately 600, and DPB1 in just under 490. Roughly 5 DR-DQ haplotypes were handled as single units for association and clustering, since linkage in the cohort was strong. Among under 450 genotyped donors of the cohort, an average of about 240,000 unique TCR beta nucleotide sequences were sequenced per donor, around 20% of them non-productive. The investigation overall reported the following: Cytomegalovirus status was reported to be diagnosed by the classifier with high specificity and sensitivity in both the original and validation cohorts. Broadly in line with IMGT annotations, most TCR beta V segments showed up in productive rearrangements about 90% or about 30% of the time in an earlier analysis of around 600 of the donors. Because some donors lacked HLA typing at each locus, the association tests relied only on the typed subset. The authors suggested that the approach could potentially be extended to other disease states and immunological phenotypes. Immune exposure information for the cohort was limited to CMV serostatus. In a later analysis, HLA-associated TCR beta chains were found to be more clonally expanded and to have lower generation probabilities than equally common non-associated chains. In vitro tests confirmed that a few of the cytomegalovirus-associated TCR beta chains recognize cytomegalovirus antigens. Because counts were too low, seventeen rarely observed V segments, including chromosome 9 orphons, were excluded from the earlier analysis of 587 of the donors. While some public TCRs were present in many individuals, most TCR sequences turned up only very rarely across donors. An association between a missense DCLRE1C variant and V-gene and J-gene trimming of TCR beta chains was found in a later genetic analysis and replicated in an independent cohort. Some IMGT-functional V segments, including TRBV6-2 and TRBV6-3, could not be told apart with the 87-base-pair reads, so those segments were excluded. Linkage disequilibrium might explain the correlated functional status among segregating V segments, but an unknown experimental factor could not be excluded. The study gave a list of 150 to 200 TCR beta chains associated with cytomegalovirus. When HLA alleles, especially DR and DQ, strongly co-occurred, TCR associations were difficult to assign to individual alleles. In a later analysis, 16,951 TCR beta sequences were associated with specific HLA alleles at a false discovery rate of 0.05. A later genetic analysis reported fewer N-insertions in productive TCRs among donors in an Asian-associated ancestry cluster than the roughly 620-donor mean. A cluster of highly shared sequence variants was judged likely to represent a technical artifact of the sequencing pipeline. According to a later analysis, parvovirus B19, influenza, CMV and Epstein-Barr virus appeared linked to several top co-occurrence clusters. In a later analysis, the rate of TCR association differed among HLA loci, with DRB1 alleles having the most associated TCRs and HLA-C alleles having the fewest. In this cohort, only TCR beta chains were sequenced, and detectable features were limited by the absence of alpha or paired-chain data. A further reported finding was that TCR beta sequences accurately predicted the HLA-A and HLA-B alleles for most subjects in the first cohort. Sequencing depth was assumed to be roughly uniform across donors in the presence/absence analyses, though that assumption may not hold. A later analysis found that most CMV-associated TCR beta chains appeared HLA-restricted, with HLA associations seemingly driven largely by CMV exposure.

Library preparation employed the immunoSEQ multiplex PCR assay. For the multiplex PCR, a mixture combining 60 forward primers for TCR Vbeta segments and 13 reverse primers for TCR Jbeta segments was used. Amplification of the CDR3 region of rearranged TCR beta genes was performed with a multiplex PCR assay on genomic DNA. The Illumina HiSeq System was used to sequence the amplified TCR beta libraries as 87-base-pair reads. On the authors' methods: A later analysis tallied 75 million to 85 million unique TCR beta chains across the 666 repertoires, and approximately 12 million of those chains were shared by two or more donors. Raw reads were error-corrected and collapsed into unique sequences by a nearest-neighbor algorithm in which closely related sequences were merged to remove PCR and sequencing errors. V, D and J gene segments were assigned by aligning CDR3 sequences to IMGT reference sequences. For a sequence to be retained, at least a six-nucleotide match to both a V gene segment and a J gene segment was required. A rearrangement was called productive if the CDR3 had no stop codons and remained in frame with V and J, and every other rearrangement was called non-productive. Following IMGT convention, CDR3 was defined as the stretch from the second conserved V-encoded cysteine to the conserved J-encoded phenylalanine. Sequences without an unambiguous match to a single V gene segment were excluded from the earlier analysis of about 600 of the donors. An earlier analysis of several hundred of the donors classified V segments as functional when productive rearrangements were above 56.7% and as segregating when the standard deviation between donors was above 5%. A statistical classification framework was built for diagnosing cytomegalovirus status from the catalog of TCR beta chain sequences. V and J gene assignment, in a later analysis, came from comparing TCR nucleotide sequences with IMGT/GENE-DB human TR gene sequences. In a later analysis, CDR3 sequences and most-parsimonious VDJ recombination scenarios were assigned using the TCRdist pipeline. A later analysis defined each TCR beta chain by its CDR3 amino acid sequence plus V-gene family, and excluded reads lacking a unique V-gene family. As a way to deal with suspected cross-contamination and a sequencing artifact, a later analysis dropped hundreds of nucleotide sequences that were highly shared and had low generation probability. A later analysis calculated a clonal expansion index for each public chain from normalized within-repertoire ranks of inferred template counts. Generation probabilities in a later analysis came from a VDJ recombination model fitted to out-of-frame rearrangements, and those results were checked against IGoR. Hypergeometric tests were used in a later analysis to score TCR-TCR, TCR-HLA and TCR-CMV co-occurrence, with a repertoire-size bias correction applied to the TCR pairs. A later analysis estimated false discovery rates by permuting HLA or CMV assignments 20 times. In a later analysis, co-occurring TCRs were grouped using DBSCAN, with TCRdist sequence similarity added in when clustering inside HLA-allele-positive subsets. Repertoires with fewer than 30,000 or more than 120,000 public chains, plus five repertoires with anomalous nucleotide sharing, were excluded from co-occurrence clustering. TCRdb stores this immuneACCESS table with in-frame sequences only. Part of the clones is absent; in the studies checked, under half of the shortfall reflects unresolved V genes, and no reason is known for the rest. Clone size and V and J calls were adopted from that table, with D and trimming inferred from the DNA. This sample comprises some 120,000 clones, around 79% of them detected only once. The ten largest clones capture over 5.5% of the sample.

The CDR3 measures 16 amino acids from cysteine to phenylalanine. The read is trimmed to its CDR3 DNA, 48 bases read in frame from base 1. The germline V gene (reference sequence) specifies SGHNT as CDR1 and YYREEE as CDR2. Trimmed from V: 4 bases; trimmed from J: 0 bases; junction bases lacking a gene match: 7. The cohort consisted of 666 healthy bone marrow donors. All cohort members were sampled while nominally healthy, although unrecorded immune exposures were likely present. The donor was CMV seronegative and belonged to the group of around 400 seronegative cohort members. Every donor gave a peripheral blood sample, and the peripheral blood mononuclear cells from that sample were used for TCR beta sequencing. The Qiagen DNeasy Blood Extraction Kit was used to extract genomic DNA from the blood cell samples. For this clone: Its antigen specificity is not known. Base qualities are not at hand, and no much larger clone is one base apart.

The receptor was derived from a woman between 40 and 55 years old in good health and CMV-seronegative. In this chain, TRBV5-4 is recombined with TRBJ1-1, with 9 junctional bases fitting TRBD1. Sequencing was performed on PBMCs. DNA sequence: TGTGCCAGCAGCCGGGGGACAGGGACGATGAACACTGAAGCTTTCTTT. Its protein is CASSRGTGTMNTEAFF.